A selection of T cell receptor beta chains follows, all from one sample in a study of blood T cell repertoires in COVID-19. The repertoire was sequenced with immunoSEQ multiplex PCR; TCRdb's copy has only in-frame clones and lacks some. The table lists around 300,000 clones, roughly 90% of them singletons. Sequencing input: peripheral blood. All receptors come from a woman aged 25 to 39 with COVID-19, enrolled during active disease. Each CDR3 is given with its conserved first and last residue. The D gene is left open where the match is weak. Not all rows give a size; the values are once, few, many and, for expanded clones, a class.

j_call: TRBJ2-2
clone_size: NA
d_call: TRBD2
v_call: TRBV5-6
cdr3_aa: CASSLGLALQELFF
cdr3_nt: TGTGCCAGCAGCCTCGGACTAGCCCTACAGGAGCTGTTTTTT

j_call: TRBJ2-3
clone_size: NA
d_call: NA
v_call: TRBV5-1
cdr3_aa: CASSPGTISTDTQYF
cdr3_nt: TGCGCCAGCAGCCCCGGGACAATTAGCACAGATACGCAGTATTTT

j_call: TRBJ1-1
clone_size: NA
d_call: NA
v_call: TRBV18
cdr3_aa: CASSIDMNTEAFF
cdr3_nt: TGTGCCAGCTCAATTGACATGAACACTGAAGCTTTCTTT

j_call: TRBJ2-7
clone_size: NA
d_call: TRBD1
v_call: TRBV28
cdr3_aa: CASSRTGGSYEQYF
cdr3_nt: TGTGCCAGCAGTCGGACAGGGGGCTCCTACGAGCAGTACTTC

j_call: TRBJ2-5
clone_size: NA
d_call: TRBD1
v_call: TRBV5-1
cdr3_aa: CASSLRDRGPRETQYF
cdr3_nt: TGCGCCAGCAGCCTCCGGGACAGGGGGCCTAGAGAGACCCAGTACTTC

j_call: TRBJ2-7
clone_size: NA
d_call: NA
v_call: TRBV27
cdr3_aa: CASSSGVYEQYF
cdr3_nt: TGTGCCAGCAGTTCAGGGGTCTACGAGCAGTACTTC

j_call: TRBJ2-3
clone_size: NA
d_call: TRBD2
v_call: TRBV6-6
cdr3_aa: CATAGGRMADTQYF
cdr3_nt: TGTGCCACTGCTGGCGGGAGGATGGCAGATACGCAGTATTTT

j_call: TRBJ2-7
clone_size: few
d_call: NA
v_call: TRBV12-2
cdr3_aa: CASRPPRGMSYEQYF
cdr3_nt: TGTGCAAGTCGCCCCCCCCGGGGAATGTCCTACGAGCAGTACTTC

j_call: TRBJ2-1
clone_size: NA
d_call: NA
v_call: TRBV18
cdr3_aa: CASSPSAEGGYNEQFF
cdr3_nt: TGTGCCAGCTCACCATCCGCCGAAGGGGGCTACAATGAGCAGTTCTTC

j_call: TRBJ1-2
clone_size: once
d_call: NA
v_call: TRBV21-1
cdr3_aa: CASSPRDSPSLGYTF
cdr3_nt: TGTGCCAGCAGCCCCCGGGACAGCCCTAGCCTTGGCTACACCTTC

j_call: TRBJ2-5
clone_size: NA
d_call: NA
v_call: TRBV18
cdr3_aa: CASSPRNPPQETQYF
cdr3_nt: TGTGCCAGCTCACCGCGGAACCCCCCACAAGAGACCCAGTACTTC

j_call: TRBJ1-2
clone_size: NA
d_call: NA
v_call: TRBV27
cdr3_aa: CASSLSGIANYGYTF
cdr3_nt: TGTGCCAGCAGTTTAAGCGGGATAGCTAACTATGGCTACACCTTC

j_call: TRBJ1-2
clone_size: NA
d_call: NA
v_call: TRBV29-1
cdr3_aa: CSVTDLPGYTF
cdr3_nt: TGCAGCGTTACAGACCTCCCCGGCTACACCTTC

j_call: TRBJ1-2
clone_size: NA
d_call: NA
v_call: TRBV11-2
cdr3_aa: CASGQLEKFGYTF
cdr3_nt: TGTGCCAGCGGCCAATTGGAGAAGTTTGGCTACACCTTC

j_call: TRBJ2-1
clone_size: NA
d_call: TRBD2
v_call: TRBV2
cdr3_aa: CASRNLTSANEQFF
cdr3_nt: TGTGCCAGCAGAAACTTGACTAGCGCCAATGAGCAGTTCTTC

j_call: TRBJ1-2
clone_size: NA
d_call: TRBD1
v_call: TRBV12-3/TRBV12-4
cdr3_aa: CASSPTGPYGYTF
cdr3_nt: TGTGCCAGCAGTCCGACAGGGCCATATGGCTACACCTTC

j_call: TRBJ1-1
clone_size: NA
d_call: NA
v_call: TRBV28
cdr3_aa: CASSPPDRYNTEAFF
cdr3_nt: TGTGCCAGCAGTCCACCCGACAGGTACAACACTGAAGCTTTCTTT

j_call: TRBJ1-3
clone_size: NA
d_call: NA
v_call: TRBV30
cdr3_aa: CAWMTPYSGNTIYF
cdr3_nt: TGTGCCTGGATGACACCTTATTCTGGAAACACCATATATTTT

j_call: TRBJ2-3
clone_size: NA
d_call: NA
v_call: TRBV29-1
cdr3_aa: CSVEGRFTDTQYF
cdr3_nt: TGCAGCGTTGAAGGTCGGTTCACAGATACGCAGTATTTT

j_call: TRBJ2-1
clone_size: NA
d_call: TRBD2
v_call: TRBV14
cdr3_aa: CASSQKLAGELWSEQFF
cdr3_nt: TGTGCCAGCAGCCAAAAGCTAGCGGGAGAACTGTGGAGTGAGCAGTTCTTC

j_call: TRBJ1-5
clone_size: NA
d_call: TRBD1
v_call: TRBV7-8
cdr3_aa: CASSSGQGNQPQHF
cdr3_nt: TGTGCCAGCAGTTCCGGACAGGGCAATCAGCCCCAGCATTTT

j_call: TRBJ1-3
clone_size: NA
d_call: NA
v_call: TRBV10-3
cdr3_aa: CAINRGGGNTIYF
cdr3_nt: TGTGCCATCAACCGGGGAGGAGGAAACACCATATATTTT

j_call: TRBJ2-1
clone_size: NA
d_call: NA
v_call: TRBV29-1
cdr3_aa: CSVVGLGEDEQFF
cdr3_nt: TGCAGCGTTGTAGGGTTGGGAGAGGATGAGCAGTTCTTC

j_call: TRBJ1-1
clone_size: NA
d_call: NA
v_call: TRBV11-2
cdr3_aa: CASSNHQVNTEAFF
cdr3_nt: TGTGCCAGCAGTAACCATCAGGTGAACACTGAAGCTTTCTTT

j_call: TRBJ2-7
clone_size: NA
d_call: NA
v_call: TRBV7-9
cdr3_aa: CASSLGSGSSYEQYF
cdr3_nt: TGTGCCAGCAGCTTAGGGAGTGGGAGCTCCTACGAGCAGTACTTC

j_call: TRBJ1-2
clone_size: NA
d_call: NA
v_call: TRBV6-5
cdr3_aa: CASKDSHYGYTF
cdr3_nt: TGTGCCAGCAAGGACAGTCACTATGGCTACACCTTC

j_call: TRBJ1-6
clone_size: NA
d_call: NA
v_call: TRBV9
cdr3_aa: CASSADRLNSPLHF
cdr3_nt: TGTGCCAGCAGCGCCGACAGGTTGAATTCACCCCTCCACTTT

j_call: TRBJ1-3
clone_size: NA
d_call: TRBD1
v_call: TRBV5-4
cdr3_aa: CASSLAGTGAPLDF
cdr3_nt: TGTGCCAGCAGCTTGGCCGGGACAGGGGCCCCTCTCGACTTC

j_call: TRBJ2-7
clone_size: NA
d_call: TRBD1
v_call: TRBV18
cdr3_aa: CASSFFGTAQYEQYF
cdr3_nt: TGTGCCAGCTCGTTTTTTGGGACAGCTCAGTACGAGCAGTACTTC

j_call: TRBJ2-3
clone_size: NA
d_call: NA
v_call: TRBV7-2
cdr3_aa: CASSPSGNMGSDTQYF
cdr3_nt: TGTGCCAGCAGCCCTTCGGGGAACATGGGGTCAGATACGCAGTATTTT

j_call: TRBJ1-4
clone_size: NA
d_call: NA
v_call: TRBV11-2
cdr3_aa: CASSLGLTTNEKLFF
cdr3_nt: TGTGCCAGCAGCTTAGGGCTTACAACTAATGAAAAACTGTTTTTT

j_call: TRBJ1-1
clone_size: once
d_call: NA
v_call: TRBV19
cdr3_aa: CASSTPPTEAFF
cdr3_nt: TGTGCCAGTAGTACCCCCCCGACTGAAGCTTTCTTT

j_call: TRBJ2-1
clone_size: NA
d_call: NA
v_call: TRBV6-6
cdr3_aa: CASRLNNEQFF
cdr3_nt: TGTGCCAGCAGACTCAACAATGAGCAGTTCTTC

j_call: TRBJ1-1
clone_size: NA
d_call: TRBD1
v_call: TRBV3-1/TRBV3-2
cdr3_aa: CASSYSGTGRTEAFF
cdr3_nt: TGTGCCAGCAGCTACTCCGGGACAGGAAGGACTGAAGCTTTCTTT

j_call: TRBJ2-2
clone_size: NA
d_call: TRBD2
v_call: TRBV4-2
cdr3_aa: CASSQAPAGGAGELFF
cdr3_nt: TGTGCCAGCAGCCAAGCCCCAGCGGGAGGGGCCGGGGAGCTGTTTTTT

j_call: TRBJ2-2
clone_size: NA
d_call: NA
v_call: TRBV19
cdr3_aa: CASSTFKQGNTGELFF
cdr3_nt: TGTGCCAGTAGTACTTTTAAACAGGGAAACACCGGGGAGCTGTTTTTT

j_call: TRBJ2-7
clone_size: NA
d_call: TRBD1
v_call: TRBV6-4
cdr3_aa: CASSFPGQGRGEQYF
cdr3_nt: TGTGCCAGCAGTTTCCCCGGACAGGGAAGAGGCGAGCAGTACTTC